Here is one T cell receptor beta chain with its context. These data are taken from a study of tumor-infiltrating lymphocytes in oesophageal squamous cell carcinoma. TCRdb re-analysed the PCR reads in MiXCR, keeping a single row per CDR3 protein. The sample consists of approximately 10,000 distinct CDR3 sequences, less than 75% of them appearing once. This CDR3 comprises 12 residues. The germline CDR1 and CDR2 sequences are MNHNS and SASEGT. The specimen sequenced was esophageal tumor tissue. The chain couples TRBV6-1 to TRBJ2-4; D is unresolved. The end of the DNA aligns better with TRBJ2-5, so the J call may be wrong. This TCR derives from a female donor with esophageal squamous cell carcinoma. The CDR3 is CASSGVGETQYF. The CDR3 coding sequence is TGTGCCAGCAGTGGAGTAGGAGAGACCCAGTACTTC.